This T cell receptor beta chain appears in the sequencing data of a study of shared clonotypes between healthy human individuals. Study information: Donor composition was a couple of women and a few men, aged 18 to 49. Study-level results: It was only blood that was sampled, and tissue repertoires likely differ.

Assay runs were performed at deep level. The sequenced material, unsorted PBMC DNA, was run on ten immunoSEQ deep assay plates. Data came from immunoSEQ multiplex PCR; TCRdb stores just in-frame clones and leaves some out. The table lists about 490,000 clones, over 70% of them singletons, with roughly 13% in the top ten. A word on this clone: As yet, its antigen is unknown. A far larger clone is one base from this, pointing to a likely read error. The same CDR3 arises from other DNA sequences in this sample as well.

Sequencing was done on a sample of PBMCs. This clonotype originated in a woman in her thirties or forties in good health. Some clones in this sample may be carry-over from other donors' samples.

CDR3 in DNA: TGTGCCTGGAGTGGGGGACTAGCGGGAAATTCCTACAATGAGCAGTTCTTC. Amino acids: CAWSGGLAGNSYNEQFF. The J gene is TRBJ2-1, the V gene TRBV30, with 13 bases lining up with TRBD2. The germline V gene encodes CDR1 GTSNPN and CDR2 SVGIG (reference sequence). The CDR3 sequence is 17 residues long. Germline trimming cut 1 base from V and 1 base from J; bases unmatched to any gene: 4.